The 14 T cell receptor beta chains below were found in one sample sequenced in a study of CD8+CD57+ T cells in acquired aplastic anemia. TCR beta VDJ and CDR3 profiling used genomic DNA as template. TCRdb passed the reads through MiXCR, listing each CDR3 protein once. The sample lists more than 150,000 distinct CDR3 sequences; roughly 50% were seen once. Patients sequenced had flow cytometry evidence of CD8+CD57+ cell expansion. The sequenced sample consisted of sorted CD4+, CD8+, or CD8+CD57+ T cells (not recorded which) from PBMCs. These receptors came from a human donor with aplastic anemia.

In its sample, this clonotype was seen many times. The chain combines TRBV19 with TRBJ2-7, with a possible D match to TRBD1 (6 bases). Per the germline V gene, CDR1 is LNHDA and CDR2 is SQIVND (reference sequence). The CDR3 sequence is 15 residues long. V gave up 4 bases and J gave up 8 bases, with 21 bases separating them. The CDR3, as DNA: TGTGCCAGTAGTACTCGACAGGCATCACAGGGCAAGCAGTACTTC. Its protein product is CASSTRQASQGKQYF.

V usage is TRBV29-1 and J usage is TRBJ2-3; 8 positions match TRBD1. The CDR3 is 13 residues long. With V trimmed by 2 bases and J by 6 bases, 4 bases remained unmatched. CDR1 and CDR2 (germline): SQVTM, ANQGSEA. The chain's CDR3 is CSVEKTGADTQYF. CDR3 DNA sequence: TGCAGCGTTGAAAAGACAGGGGCCGATACGCAGTATTTT.

Turning to this clonotype: The junction departs from germline at one end; a sequencing error may be responsible. The chain employs TRBV29-1 and TRBJ1-2; perhaps TRBD1 as D (6 bases). This CDR3 is 14 amino acids long. CDR1 is SQVTM and CDR2 is ANQGSEA in the germline V gene. CDR3 residues: CSVEGAARGYGCTF. The CDR3 DNA is TGCAGCGTTGAAGGCGCGGCCAGGGGATATGGCTGCACCTTC.

This clonotype was counted at least ten times. V gene TRBV6-5 combines with J gene TRBJ2-7; tentative D call: TRBD2 (6 bases). In germline, CDR1 is MNHEY, CDR2 SVGAGI. The CDR3 length is 15 residues. The V end lost 2 bases, the J end lost 5 bases, and 16 bases lay between the germline ends. The CDR3 here is CASSYGTPGINEQYF. The CDR3 DNA is TGTGCCAGCAGTTACGGGACTCCTGGAATCAACGAGCAGTACTTC.

This clonotype was seen many times. The chain has TRBV11-3 and TRBJ2-3; TRBD2 matches at 7 bases. Germline CDR1 and CDR2: SGHNT and YENEEA. J gave up 0 bases and V 8 bases, and 2 bases lay outside the gene matches. The CDR3 covers 13 residues. DNA for the CDR3: TGTGCCAGCGGGGGGGATAGCACAGATACGCAGTATTTT. This codes for CASGGDSTDTQYF.

This chain uses TRBV24-1 with TRBJ1-5; D ambiguous. Germline CDR1 is KGHDR and CDR2 is SFDVKD. V lost 6 bases and J 0 bases, leaving 14 bases between the germline ends. The CDR3 extends over 16 amino acids. CDR3 nucleotide sequence: TGTGCCACCAGTTCCTATTTGGATGATAGCAATCAGCCCCAGCATTTT. It specifies CATSSYLDDSNQPQHF.

Notes on this clonotype: A junction boundary mismatches the germline segment, possibly from a read error. V usage is TRBV10-2 and J usage is TRBJ2-7; D might be TRBD1 (6 bases). This CDR3 comprises 14 residues. Germline-derived CDR1 and CDR2 are WSHSY and SAAADI. The CDR3 loop reads CTSRPRDKAYEQYF. CDR3 DNA sequence: TGCACCAGCAGGCCCCGGGACAAGGCCTACGAGCAGTACTTC.

In DNA, the CDR3 is TGTGCCAGCAGCTCTCCGGGGACCTACGAGCAGTACTTC. This sequence encodes CASSSPGTYEQYF. The chain is built from TRBV7-2 and TRBJ2-7; tentatively, D is TRBD2 (5 bases). V was cut by 4 bases and J by 2 bases, with 9 bases left in between. Looked up from germline, CDR1 is SGHTA and CDR2 is FQGNSA. This CDR3 has 13 residues.

In its sample, this clonotype was seen many times. The chain recombines TRBV7-2 with TRBJ1-1; 9 bases agree with TRBD1. J was trimmed by 9 bases and V by 5 bases; bases with no gene match: 7. This CDR3 comprises 13 residues. CDR1 SGHTA and CDR2 FQGNSA come from the germline V gene. The CDR3 is CASSIRQGVQAFF. The CDR3 bases are TGTGCCAGCAGCATACGACAGGGGGTCCAAGCTTTCTTT.

The rearrangement uses TRBV19 and TRBJ1-1; D not certain. Trimming pared 3 bases from V and 1 base from J, leaving 12 bases between. The CDR3 spans 15 residues. CDR1 is LNHDA and CDR2 is SQIVND in the germline V gene (reference sequence). CDR3 region: CASSILSTGNTEAFF. CDR3 in DNA: TGTGCCAGTAGTATTCTGTCAACGGGGAACACTGAAGCTTTCTTT.

This clonotype was seen once. The chain links TRBV19 to TRBJ1-1, with 7 nucleotides matching TRBD1. The length of the CDR3 is 14 residues. The ends lost 3 bases at V and 8 bases at J; junction bases unmatched: 9. CDR1 and CDR2 from the germline V gene are LNHDA and SQIVND (reference sequence). The CDR3 is CASSMAGGIPEAFF. Here the CDR3 DNA reads TGTGCCAGTAGTATGGCAGGGGGTATCCCCGAAGCTTTCTTT. Filled out from reference TRBV19 and TRBJ1-1, the complete variable domain reads DGGITQSPKYLFRKEGQNVTLSCEQNLNHDAMYWYRQDPGQGLRLIYYSQIVNDFQKGDIAEGYSVSREKKESFPLTVTSAQKNPTAFYLCASSMAGGIPEAFFGQGTRLTVV.

The CDR3: CASSLDWGAGYGYTF. In DNA form, the CDR3 reads TGTGCCAGCAGCCTGGACTGGGGCGCGGGCTATGGCTACACCTTC. This chain connects TRBV7-2 to TRBJ1-2; maybe TRBD1 (5 bases). Germline V gene data show CDR1 as SGHTA and CDR2 as FQGNSA. The V end was cut by 5 bases, the J end by 4 bases, with 17 bases between. The CDR3 loop spans 15 amino acids.

This clonotype turned up a few times. This chain connects TRBV28 to TRBJ2-7, with D tentatively TRBD1 or TRBD2 (5 bases each). Germline lookup yields CDR1 MDHEN and CDR2 SYDVKM. The CDR3 has 12 amino acids. Trimming cost V 1 base and J 6 bases, with 7 bases left between them. CDR3 bases: TGTGCCAGCAGTTTATCGGGGCGCGAGCAGTACTTC. Amino acids: CASSLSGREQYF.

This sequence joins TRBV10-3 and TRBJ2-2; 7 nucleotides line up with TRBD1. The V gene's germline CDR1 is ENHRY and CDR2 SYGVKD. Trimming removed 10 bases from V and 7 bases from J; junction bases left unmatched: 21. The CDR3 is made up of 17 amino acids. The CDR3 region has the DNA TGTGCCAGCAAGTCGGTTAAAGGGGGCCCCCACGACGGGGAGCTGTTTTTT. Residues: CASKSVKGGPHDGELFF.